This TCR beta chain was obtained from a study of shared clonotypes between healthy human individuals. Naive CD8 cells were CD45RO-negative, positively selected for CCR7, excluding terminally differentiated effector memory CD45RA+ cells. This CDR3 region has 13 residues. Trimming stripped 0 bases from V and 6 bases from J, with 9 bases between. Germline values: CDR1 SEHNR, CDR2 FQNEAQ (reference sequence). Data came from immunoSEQ multiplex PCR; TCRdb stores just in-frame clones and leaves some out. The sample contains about 820,000 clones, around 93% of which appear only once. The sequenced sample consisted of naive CD8+ T cells sorted from blood. V gene TRBV7-9 combines with J gene TRBJ2-7; D is tentatively TRBD1 or TRBD2 (5 bases each). The origin of this receptor is a man younger than 45 in good health. The CDR3 reads CASSLAAGGEQYF. The CDR3 coding sequence is TGTGCCAGCAGCTTAGCGGCTGGGGGCGAGCAGTACTTC. The full variable domain, completed using reference TRBV7-9 and TRBJ2-7, is DTGVSQNPRHKITKRGQNVTFRCDPISEHNRLYWYRQTLGQGPEFLTYFQNEAQLEKSRLLSDRFSAERPKGSFSTLEIQRTEQGDSAMYLCASSLAAGGEQYFGPGTRLTVT.